In this sample, the clone carrying this T cell receptor beta chain turned up a few times. Source study methods: It was from reference gene primer amplification that nucleated cell counts were estimated. Repertoires were generated with immunoSEQ multiplex PCR, while TCRdb's copy carries only in-frame clones and drops some. The D gene and trimming were derived from the DNA, and the V and J assignments and clone size from that table. The sample lists more than 150,000 clones, approximately 88% occurring once. These data are taken from a study of blood T cell repertoires in COVID-19. Whole-study context: There were acute and convalescent COVID-19 samples, and they came from the United States, Italy and Spain. T cells, B-cell-depleted T cells, or PBMCs supplied cDNA or gDNA.

Germline assignment: CDR1 LNHDA and CDR2 SQIVND (reference sequence). V was clipped by 4 bases and J by 3 bases, with 15 bases between them. The CDR3 sequence is 15 residues long. J is TRBJ1-2 and V is TRBV19, with D maybe TRBD1 (6 bases). Sequencing was carried out using peripheral blood. The source of this sequence is a young man with active or convalescent COVID-19. CDR3: CASSKTGIGDYGYTF. In DNA form, the CDR3 reads TGTGCCAGTAGTAAAACAGGGATAGGGGACTATGGCTACACCTTC.